Listed here is a single T cell receptor (beta chain). What it binds is unknown. The sample originates from a study of cytomegalovirus exposure and HLA in healthy donors. Overall study results and limits: An analysis done earlier found most TCR beta V segments productive about 87% or about 30% of the time. Follow-up analysis later connected one missense variant in DCLRE1C with trimming of TCR beta V- and J-genes.

The V segment lost 6 bases and the J segment 7 bases; nucleotides outside the gene matches: 11. CDR1 KGHSH and CDR2 LQKENI come from the germline V gene. The CDR3 sequence is 15 residues long. PCR primers comprised 60 Vbeta and 13 Jbeta primers. Using immunoSEQ multiplex PCR, the repertoire was profiled, and TCRdb retains in-frame clones only, with some absent. Of about 270,000 clones detected, roughly two thirds appear once; the ten largest clones hold 2% to 2.5%. The sample was PBMCs. This sequence joins TRBV18 and TRBJ1-5; 8 bases match TRBD1. This receptor was identified in a female donor in good health and CMV-seronegative. CDR3 in DNA: TGTGCCAGCTCCCCCGGACAGGGCTTTTACCAGCCCCAGCATTTT. Protein sequence: CASSPGQGFYQPQHF.